This T cell receptor (beta chain) was captured by sequencing in a study of regulatory T cells in long-lasting Graves disease. Broader study findings: Researchers reported studying only peripheral blood, not thyroid tissue. TRBV28, TRBJ1-2 and TRBJ2-5 were segments that persistent disease favored.

As for time point: persistent/refractory GD, antithyroid drugs over 5 years with positive TRAb. RNA extracted from PBMCs served as the sequencing template. This clonotype has just a few counts. Its specificity is unknown. Construction of TCR beta libraries relied on iRepertoire HTBI primers and on Arm-PCR targeting CDR3 regions. TCRdb reanalysed the multiplex PCR reads using MiXCR and keeps one entry per CDR3 protein. The sample gives fewer than 550,000 distinct CDR3 sequences, 20% to 25% of which show up once; about 7% is in the top ten. There are 17 residues in the CDR3. Trimming took 3 bases from V and 3 from J; bases not matched to a gene: 11. Germline lookup yields CDR1 LNHDA and CDR2 SQIVND (reference sequence).

The receptor comes from a female donor with Graves disease. Sample: peripheral blood mononuclear cells (PBMCs), taken when the disease was refractory, from a patient treated with antithyroid drugs. The rearrangement uses TRBV19 and TRBJ2-7, with 10 bases matching TRBD2. CDR3 loop: CASSIYLERGGFYEQYF. The CDR3 DNA is TGTGCCAGTAGTATTTACCTGGAGCGGGGGGGCTTCTACGAGCAGTACTTC.